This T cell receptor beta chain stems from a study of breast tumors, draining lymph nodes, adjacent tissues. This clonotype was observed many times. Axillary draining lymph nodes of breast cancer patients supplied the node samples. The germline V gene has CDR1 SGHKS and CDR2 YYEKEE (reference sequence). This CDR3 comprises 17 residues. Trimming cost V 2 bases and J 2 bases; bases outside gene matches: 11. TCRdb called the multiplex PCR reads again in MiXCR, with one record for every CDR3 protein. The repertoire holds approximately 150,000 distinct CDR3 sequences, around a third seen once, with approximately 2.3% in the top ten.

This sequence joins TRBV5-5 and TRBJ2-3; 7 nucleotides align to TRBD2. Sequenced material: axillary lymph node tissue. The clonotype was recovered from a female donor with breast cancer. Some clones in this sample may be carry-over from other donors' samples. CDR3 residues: CASSFSAGTKHTDTQYF. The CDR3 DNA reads TGTGCCAGCAGCTTCTCCGCCGGGACTAAGCACACAGATACGCAGTATTTT. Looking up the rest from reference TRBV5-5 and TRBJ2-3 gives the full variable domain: DAGVTQSPTHLIKTRGQQVTLRCSPISGHKSVSWYQQVLGQGPQFIFQYYEKEERGRGNFPDRFSARQFPNYSSELNVNALLLGDSALYLCASSFSAGTKHTDTQYFGPGTRLTVL.